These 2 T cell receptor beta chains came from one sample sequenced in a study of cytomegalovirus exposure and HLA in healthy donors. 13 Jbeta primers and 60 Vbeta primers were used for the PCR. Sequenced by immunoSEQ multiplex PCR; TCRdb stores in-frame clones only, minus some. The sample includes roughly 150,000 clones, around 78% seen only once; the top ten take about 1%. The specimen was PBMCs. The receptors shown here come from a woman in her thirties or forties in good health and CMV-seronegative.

The DNA for the CDR3 is TGTGCCAGCAGTTCCCTAGAGGGGGCAGGCACCGGGGAGCTGTTTTTT. This sequence encodes CASSSLEGAGTGELFF. This chain links TRBV6-5 with TRBJ2-2, with 7 nucleotides matching TRBD1. Germline V CDR1 and CDR2: MNHEY, SVGAGI. This CDR3 contains 16 residues. J was trimmed by 4 bases and V by 4 bases; bases with no gene match: 9.

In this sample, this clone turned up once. The CDR3 loop is CASRRGTPSANEQFF. Here the CDR3 DNA reads TGTGCCAGCAGAAGAGGGACTCCCTCGGCCAATGAGCAGTTCTTC. This chain connects TRBV6-5 to TRBJ2-1, with D maybe TRBD2 (6 bases). CDR1 is MNHEY, CDR2 SVGAGI, per germline. This CDR3 is built from 15 residues. V gave up 6 bases and J gave up 6 bases, with 18 bases separating them.